Detailed here is one TCR beta chain. The antigen is undetermined. TCRdb fed the reads into MiXCR, producing one record per CDR3 protein. The sample consists of fewer than 550,000 distinct CDR3 sequences, approximately 30% of them appearing once. These data originate in a study of T cell repertoires in cytomegalovirus infection. Findings and caveats of the study: Dominant in the ex vivo response were TCR beta clonotypes restricted by HLA-C and specific for CMV.

The clonotype was recovered from a human donor in good health (CMV status not recorded). Some clones in this sample may be carry-over from other donors' samples. Sequencing was performed on PBMCs.

CDR3 DNA: TGTGCCAGCAGCGAAGCGGCAGGGATGGGATGGGGCTACACCTTC. Protein: CASSEAAGMGWGYTF. This chain joins TRBV7-9 and TRBJ1-2; tentative D call: TRBD1 (5 bases). The germline gives CDR1 SEHNR, CDR2 FQNEAQ (reference sequence). V dropped 5 bases and J dropped 8 bases, with 21 bases sitting between them. This CDR3 comprises 15 residues. Full variable domain (rest looked up from reference TRBV7-9 and TRBJ1-2): DTGVSQNPRHKITKRGQNVTFRCDPISEHNRLYWYRQTLGQGPEFLTYFQNEAQLEKSRLLSDRFSAERPKGSFSTLEIQRTEQGDSAMYLCASSEAAGMGWGYTFGSGTRLTVV.